This record looks at one T cell receptor (beta chain) sequence and its context. This specimen belongs to a study of lymphopenia after photon versus proton radiotherapy. TCRdb's copy holds only in-frame clones and misses some; the assay was immunoSEQ multiplex PCR. The table lists about 30,000 clones, 80% to 90% of them singletons. In germline, CDR1 is SGHNT, CDR2 YYREEE (reference sequence). This CDR3 region has 17 residues. Trimming cost V 0 bases and J 7 bases, with 17 bases left between them. The chain employs TRBV5-4 and TRBJ1-6; a possible D gene is TRBD1 (6 bases). The material sequenced was peripheral blood, taken from a patient treated with proton-based radiotherapy. This clonotype was obtained from a woman aged 60-75 years with cholangiocarcinoma. Some clones in this sample may be carry-over from other donors' samples. The CDR3 coding sequence is TGTGCCAGCAGCTTGGGGGGGCGACGAATTCTGAATTCACCCCTCCACTTT. Protein product: CASSLGGRRILNSPLHF.